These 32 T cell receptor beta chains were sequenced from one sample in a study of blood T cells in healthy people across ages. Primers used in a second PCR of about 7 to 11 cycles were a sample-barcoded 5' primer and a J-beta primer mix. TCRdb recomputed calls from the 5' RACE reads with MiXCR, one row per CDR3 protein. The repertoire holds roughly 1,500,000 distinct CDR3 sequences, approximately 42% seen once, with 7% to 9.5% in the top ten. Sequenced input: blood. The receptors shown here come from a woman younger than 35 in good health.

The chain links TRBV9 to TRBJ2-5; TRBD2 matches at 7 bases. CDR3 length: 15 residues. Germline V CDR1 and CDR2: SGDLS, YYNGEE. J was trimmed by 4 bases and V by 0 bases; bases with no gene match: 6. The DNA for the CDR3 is TGTGCCAGCAGCGTAGGACTAGCCGGAGGAGAGACCCAGTACTTC. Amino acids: CASSVGLAGGETQYF.

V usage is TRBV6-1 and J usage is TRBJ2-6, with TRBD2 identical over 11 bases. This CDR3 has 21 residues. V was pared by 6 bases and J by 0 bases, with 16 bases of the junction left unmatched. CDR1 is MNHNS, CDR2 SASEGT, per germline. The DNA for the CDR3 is TGTGCCAGCAGCCTGGGGGATCAGACTAGCGGGGCGCTCTCTGGGGCCAACGTCCTGACTTTC. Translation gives CASSLGDQTSGALSGANVLTF.

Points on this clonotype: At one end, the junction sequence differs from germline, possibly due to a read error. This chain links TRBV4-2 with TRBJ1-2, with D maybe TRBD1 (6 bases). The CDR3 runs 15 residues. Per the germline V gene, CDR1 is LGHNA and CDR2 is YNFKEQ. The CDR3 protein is CASSPGDNTNFGYTF. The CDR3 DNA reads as TGTGCCAGCAGCCCCGGGGACAACACTAACTTTGGCTACACCTTC.

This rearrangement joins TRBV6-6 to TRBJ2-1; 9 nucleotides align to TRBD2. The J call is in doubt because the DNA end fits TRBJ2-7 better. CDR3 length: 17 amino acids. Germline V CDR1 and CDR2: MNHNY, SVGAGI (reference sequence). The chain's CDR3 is CASSPTRSLAGYYEQYF. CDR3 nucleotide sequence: TGTGCCAGCAGTCCCACCCGGTCGCTAGCGGGGTATTACGAGCAGTACTTC.

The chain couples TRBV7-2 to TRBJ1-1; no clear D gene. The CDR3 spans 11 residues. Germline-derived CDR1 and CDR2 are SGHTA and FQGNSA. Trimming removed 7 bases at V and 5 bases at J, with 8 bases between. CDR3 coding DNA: TGTGCCAGCACCACGTTTACTGAAGCTTTCTTT. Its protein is CASTTFTEAFF.

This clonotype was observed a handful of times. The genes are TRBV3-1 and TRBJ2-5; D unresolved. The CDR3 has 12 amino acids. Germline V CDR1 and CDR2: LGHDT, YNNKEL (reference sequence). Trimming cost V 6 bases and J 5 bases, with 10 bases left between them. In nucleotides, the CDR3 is TGTGCCAGCAGGAGCAGTTCCGAGACCCAGTACTTC. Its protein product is CASRSSSETQYF.

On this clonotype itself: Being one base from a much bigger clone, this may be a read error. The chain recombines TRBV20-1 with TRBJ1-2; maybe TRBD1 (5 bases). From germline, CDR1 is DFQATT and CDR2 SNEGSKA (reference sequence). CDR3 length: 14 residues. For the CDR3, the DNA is TGCAGTGTTAGAGATCTCGGGGGAGGCTATGGCTACACCTTC. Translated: CSVRDLGGGYGYTF.

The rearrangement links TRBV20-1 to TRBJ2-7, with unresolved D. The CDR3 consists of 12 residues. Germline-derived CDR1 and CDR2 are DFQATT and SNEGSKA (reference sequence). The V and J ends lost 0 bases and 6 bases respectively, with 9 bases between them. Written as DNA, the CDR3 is TGCAGTGCTAGAGATCTGGGCGGCGAGCAGTACTTC. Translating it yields CSARDLGGEQYF.

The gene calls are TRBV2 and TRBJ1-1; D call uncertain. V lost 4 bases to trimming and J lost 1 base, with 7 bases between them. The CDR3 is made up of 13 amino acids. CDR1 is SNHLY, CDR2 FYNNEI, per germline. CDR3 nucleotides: TGTGCCAGCAGTGGAAATCCGAACACTGAAGCTTTCTTT. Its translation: CASSGNPNTEAFF.

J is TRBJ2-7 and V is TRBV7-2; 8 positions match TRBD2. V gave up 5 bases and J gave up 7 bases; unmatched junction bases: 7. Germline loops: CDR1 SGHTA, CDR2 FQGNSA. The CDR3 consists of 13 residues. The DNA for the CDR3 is TGTGCCAGCAGCCCAGGACTAGCTGTAGAGCAGTACTTC. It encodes CASSPGLAVEQYF.

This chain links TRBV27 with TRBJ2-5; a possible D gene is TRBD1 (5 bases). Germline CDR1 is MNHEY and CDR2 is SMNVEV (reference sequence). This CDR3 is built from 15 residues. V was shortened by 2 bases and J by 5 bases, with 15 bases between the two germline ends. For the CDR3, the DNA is TGTGCCAGCAGTTTACAGGGTACGGTGGGGGAGACCCAGTACTTC. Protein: CASSLQGTVGETQYF.

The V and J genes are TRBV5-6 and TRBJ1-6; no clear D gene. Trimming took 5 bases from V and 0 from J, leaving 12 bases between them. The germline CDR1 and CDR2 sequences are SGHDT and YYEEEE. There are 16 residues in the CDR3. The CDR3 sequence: CASSSAPGSYNSPLHF. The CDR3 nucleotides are TGTGCCAGCAGTTCAGCCCCGGGCTCCTATAATTCACCCCTCCACTTT.

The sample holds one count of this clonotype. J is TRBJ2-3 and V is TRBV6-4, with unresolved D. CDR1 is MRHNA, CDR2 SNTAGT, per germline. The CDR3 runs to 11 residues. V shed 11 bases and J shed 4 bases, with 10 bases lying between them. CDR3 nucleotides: TGTGCCCGTTGTAGGGCAGATACGCAGTATTTT. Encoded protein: CARCRADTQYF.

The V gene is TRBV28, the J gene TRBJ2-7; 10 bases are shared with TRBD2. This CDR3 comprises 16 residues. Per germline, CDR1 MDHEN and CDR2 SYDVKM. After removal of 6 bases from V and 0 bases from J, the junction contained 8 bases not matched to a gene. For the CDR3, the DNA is TGTGCCAGCAGCCGAAGCGGGGGGGGCCCCTCCTACGAGCAGTACTTC. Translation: CASSRSGGGPSYEQYF.

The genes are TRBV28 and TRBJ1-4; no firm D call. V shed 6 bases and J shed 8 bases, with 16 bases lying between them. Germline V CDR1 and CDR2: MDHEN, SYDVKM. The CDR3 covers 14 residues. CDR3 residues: CASSSVGVLEKLFF. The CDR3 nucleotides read TGTGCCAGCAGCTCGGTCGGGGTCTTGGAAAAACTGTTTTTT.

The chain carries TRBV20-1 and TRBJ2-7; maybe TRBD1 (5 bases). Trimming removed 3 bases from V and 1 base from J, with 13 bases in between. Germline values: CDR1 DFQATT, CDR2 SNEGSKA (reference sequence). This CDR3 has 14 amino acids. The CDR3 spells CSASWAGQSYEQYF. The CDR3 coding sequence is TGCAGTGCTAGTTGGGCAGGGCAATCCTACGAGCAGTACTTC.

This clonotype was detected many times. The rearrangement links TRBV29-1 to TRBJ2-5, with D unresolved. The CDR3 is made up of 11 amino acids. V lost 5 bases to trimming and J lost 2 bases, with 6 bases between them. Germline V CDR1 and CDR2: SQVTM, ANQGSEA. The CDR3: CSVLGQETQYF. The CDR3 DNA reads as TGCAGCGTTCTGGGGCAAGAGACCCAGTACTTC.

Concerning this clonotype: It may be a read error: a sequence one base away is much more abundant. The DNA of the CDR3 is TGTGCCAGCAGCGAGACAAATTCCTACAAGCAGTACTTC. Its translation: CASSETNSYKQYF. This chain uses TRBV7-9 with TRBJ2-7; no reliable D call. The CDR3 has 13 residues. Germline assignment: CDR1 SEHNR and CDR2 FQNEAQ (reference sequence).

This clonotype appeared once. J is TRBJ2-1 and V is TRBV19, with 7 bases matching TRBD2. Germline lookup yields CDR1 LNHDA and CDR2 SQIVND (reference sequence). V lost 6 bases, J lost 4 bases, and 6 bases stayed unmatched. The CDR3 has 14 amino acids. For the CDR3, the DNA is TGTGCCAGTAGCGGGGGGAGGATTTACAATGAGCAGTTCTTC. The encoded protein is CASSGGRIYNEQFF.

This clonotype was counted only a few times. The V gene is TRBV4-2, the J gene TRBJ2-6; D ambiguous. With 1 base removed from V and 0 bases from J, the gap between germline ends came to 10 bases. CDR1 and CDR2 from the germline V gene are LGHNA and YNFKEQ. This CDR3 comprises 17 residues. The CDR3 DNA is TGTGCCAGCAGCCAAGCTGTTGTCCGCTCTGGGGCCAACGTCCTGACTTTC. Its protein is CASSQAVVRSGANVLTF.

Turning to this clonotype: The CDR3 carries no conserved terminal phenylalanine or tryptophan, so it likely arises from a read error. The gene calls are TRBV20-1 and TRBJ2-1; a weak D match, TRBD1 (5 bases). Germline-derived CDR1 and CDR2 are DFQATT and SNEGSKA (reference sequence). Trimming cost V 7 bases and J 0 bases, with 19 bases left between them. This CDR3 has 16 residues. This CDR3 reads CSVTSTVQGSYNEQFL. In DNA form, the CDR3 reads TGCAGTGTTACCAGCACCGTCCAGGGCTCCTACAATGAGCAGTTCTTA.

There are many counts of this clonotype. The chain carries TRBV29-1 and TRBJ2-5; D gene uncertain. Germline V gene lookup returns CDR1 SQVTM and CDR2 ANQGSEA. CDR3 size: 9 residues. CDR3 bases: TGCATCGGGTGTGAGACCCAGTACTTC. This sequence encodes CIGCETQYF. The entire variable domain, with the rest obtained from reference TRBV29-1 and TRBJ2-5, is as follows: SAVISQKPSRDICQRGTSLTIQCQVDSQVTMMFWYRQQPGQSLTLIATANQGSEATYESGFVIDKFPISRPNLTFSTLTVSNMSPEDSSIYLCIGCETQYFGPGTRLLVL.

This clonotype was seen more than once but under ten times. The CDR3 sequence: CASSYGTNEQYF. CDR3 in DNA: TGTGCCAGCAGTTATGGCACAAACGAGCAGTACTTC. The V and J genes are TRBV27 and TRBJ2-7; D gene ambiguous. Germline CDR1 reads MNHEY; CDR2 reads SMNVEV (reference sequence). V dropped 4 bases and J dropped 5 bases, with 9 bases sitting between them. The CDR3 extends over 12 amino acids.

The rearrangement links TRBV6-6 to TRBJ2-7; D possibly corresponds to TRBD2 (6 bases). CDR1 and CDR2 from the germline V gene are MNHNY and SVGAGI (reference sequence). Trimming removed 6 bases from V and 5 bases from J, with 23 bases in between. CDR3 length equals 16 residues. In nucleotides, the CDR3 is TGTGCCAGCAGCCGCATCGTAGGCGGGGAGGCCAACGAGCAGTACTTC. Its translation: CASSRIVGGEANEQYF.

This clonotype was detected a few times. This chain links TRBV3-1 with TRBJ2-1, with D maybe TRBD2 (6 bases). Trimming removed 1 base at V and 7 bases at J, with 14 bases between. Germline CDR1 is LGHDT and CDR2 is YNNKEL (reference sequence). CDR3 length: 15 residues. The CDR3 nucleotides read TGTGCCAGCAGCCAAGGGGGGGAGCGGGTAAATGAGCAGTTCTTC. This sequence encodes CASSQGGERVNEQFF.

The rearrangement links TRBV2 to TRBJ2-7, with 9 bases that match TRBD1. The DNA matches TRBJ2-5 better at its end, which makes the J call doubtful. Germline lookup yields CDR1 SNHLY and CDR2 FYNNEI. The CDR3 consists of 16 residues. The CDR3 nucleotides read TGTGCCAGCTTCGGGTCGACGACAGGGGGGGAAGAGACCCAGTACTTC. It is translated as CASFGSTTGGEETQYF.

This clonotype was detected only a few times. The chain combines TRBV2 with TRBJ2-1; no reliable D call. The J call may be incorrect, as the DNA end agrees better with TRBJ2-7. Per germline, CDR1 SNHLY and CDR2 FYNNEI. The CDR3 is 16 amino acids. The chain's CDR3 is CASSDLRLVEYNEQYF. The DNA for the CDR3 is TGTGCCAGCAGTGATCTGCGGCTGGTCGAATACAATGAGCAGTACTTC.

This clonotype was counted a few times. The CDR3 sequence: CSVGAGPVLTGELFF. In DNA form, the CDR3 reads TGCAGCGTTGGGGCAGGGCCCGTCCTCACCGGGGAGCTGTTTTTT. The V and J genes are TRBV29-1 and TRBJ2-2; D might be TRBD1 (5 bases). Germline values: CDR1 SQVTM, CDR2 ANQGSEA. V lost 4 bases and J 4 bases, leaving 16 bases between the germline ends. The CDR3 is made up of 15 amino acids.

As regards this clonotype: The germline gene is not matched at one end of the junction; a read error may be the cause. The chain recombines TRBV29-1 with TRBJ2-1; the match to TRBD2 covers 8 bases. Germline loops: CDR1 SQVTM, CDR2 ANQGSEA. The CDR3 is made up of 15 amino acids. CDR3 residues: CSVEGLAFPGNERFF. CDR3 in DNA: TGCAGCGTTGAAGGACTAGCGTTTCCGGGGAATGAGCGGTTCTTC.

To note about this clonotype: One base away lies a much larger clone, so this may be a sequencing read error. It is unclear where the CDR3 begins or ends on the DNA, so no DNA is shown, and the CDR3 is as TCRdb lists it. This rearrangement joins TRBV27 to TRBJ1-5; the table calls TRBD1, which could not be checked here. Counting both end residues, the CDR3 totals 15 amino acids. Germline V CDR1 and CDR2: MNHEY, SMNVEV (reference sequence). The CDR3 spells CASSFGGGSNQPRHF.

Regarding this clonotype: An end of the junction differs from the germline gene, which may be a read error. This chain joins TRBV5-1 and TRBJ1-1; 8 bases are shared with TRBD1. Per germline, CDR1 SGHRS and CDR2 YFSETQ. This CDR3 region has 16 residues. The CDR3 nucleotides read TGCGCCAGAAGCTTGACCGGGACAGGATTGAACACTGAAGCTTTCTTT. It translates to CARSLTGTGLNTEAFF. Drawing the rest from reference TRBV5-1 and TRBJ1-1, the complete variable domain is KAGVTQTPRYLIKTRGQQVTLSCSPISGHRSVSWYQQTPGQGLQFLFEYFSETQRNKGNFPGRFSGRQFSNSRSEMNVSTLELGDSALYLCARSLTGTGLNTEAFFGQGTRLTVV.

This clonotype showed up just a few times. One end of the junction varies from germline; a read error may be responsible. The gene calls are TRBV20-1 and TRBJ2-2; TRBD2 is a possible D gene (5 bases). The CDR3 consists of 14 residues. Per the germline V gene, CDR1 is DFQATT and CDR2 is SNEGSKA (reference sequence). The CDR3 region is CSARDGLDSGELFF. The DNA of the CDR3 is TGCAGTGCTAGAGATGGCCTAGACTCCGGGGAACTGTTTTTT.